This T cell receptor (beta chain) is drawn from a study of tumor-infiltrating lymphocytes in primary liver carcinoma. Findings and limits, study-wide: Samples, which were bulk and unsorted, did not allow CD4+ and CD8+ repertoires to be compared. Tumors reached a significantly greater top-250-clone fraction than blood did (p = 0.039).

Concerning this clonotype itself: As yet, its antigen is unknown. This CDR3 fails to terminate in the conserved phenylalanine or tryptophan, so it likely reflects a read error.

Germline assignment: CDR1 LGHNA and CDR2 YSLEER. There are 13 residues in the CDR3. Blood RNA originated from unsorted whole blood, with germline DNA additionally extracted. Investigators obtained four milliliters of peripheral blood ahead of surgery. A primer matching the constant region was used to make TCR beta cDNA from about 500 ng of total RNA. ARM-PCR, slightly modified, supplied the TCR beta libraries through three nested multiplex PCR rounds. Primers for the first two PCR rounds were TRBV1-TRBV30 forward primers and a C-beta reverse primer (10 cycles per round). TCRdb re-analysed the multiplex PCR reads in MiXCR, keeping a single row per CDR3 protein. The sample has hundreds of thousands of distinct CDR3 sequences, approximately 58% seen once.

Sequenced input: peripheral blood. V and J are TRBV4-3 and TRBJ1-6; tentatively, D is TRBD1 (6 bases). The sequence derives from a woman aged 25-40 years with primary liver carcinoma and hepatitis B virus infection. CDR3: CATGDTSNPPLHL. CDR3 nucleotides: TGCGCCACCGGGGACACCAGTAATCCACCCCTCCACCTT.